This T cell receptor (beta chain) was identified in a study of blood T cell repertoires in COVID-19. Overall study: Spain, Italy and the United States supplied samples that represented acute and convalescent COVID-19. The analysed material was cDNA or gDNA that came from T cells, B-cell-depleted T cells, or PBMCs.

The CDR3 has 15 amino acids. Germline lookup yields CDR1 SGHNT and CDR2 YYREEE (reference sequence). The germline V and J ends were trimmed by 5 bases and 0 bases, with 12 bases remaining between them. Authors' analysis steps: Cell counts per sample came from amplifying reference gene primers. The table came from immunoSEQ multiplex PCR; TCRdb's copy has only in-frame clones and leaves some out. Clonal size and the V and J genes are those of that table, whereas D and trimming came from the DNA. The table has some 210,000 clones, around four fifths seen once. The rearrangement uses TRBV5-4 and TRBJ2-1, with D possibly being TRBD2 (6 bases). Input material: peripheral blood. This sequence originates from a man aged 50-59 years with active or convalescent COVID-19. The CDR3 DNA follows: TGTGCCAGCAGTTGGGGGAGGAGCTCCTACAATGAGCAGTTCTTC. Translated, it gives CASSWGRSSYNEQFF. The full variable domain, completed using reference TRBV5-4 and TRBJ2-1, is ETGVTQSPTHLIKTRGQQVTLRCSSQSGHNTVSWYQQALGQGPQFIFQYYREEENGRGNFPPRFSGLQFPNYSSELNVNALELDDSALYLCASSWGRSSYNEQFFGPGTRLTVL.